The 19 T cell receptor beta chains below were found in one sample sequenced in a study of vaccination effects on CD4 cells after COVID-19. No cognate antigen is known for these TCRs. Profiling relied on immunoSEQ multiplex PCR, and the TCRdb table lists in-frame clones only, not all of them. The sample contains 20,000 to 25,000 clones, around 69% of which appear only once. Following 10 days of culture, CD4+ T cells were isolated. Sample: CD4+ T cells from PBMCs cultured without peptide, taken before COVID-19 vaccination. The origin of the receptors is a human donor who received a COVID-19 vaccine.

This chain connects TRBV19 to TRBJ2-7; TRBD2 might be the D (6 bases). The CDR3 sequence is 15 residues long. Trimming left V 3 bases short and J 0 bases short, with 12 bases between. In germline, CDR1 is LNHDA, CDR2 SQIVND (reference sequence). CDR3 amino acids: CASSIGTLFSYEQYF. The CDR3, as DNA: TGTGCCAGTAGTATTGGGACTCTTTTCTCCTACGAGCAGTACTTC.

The rearrangement links TRBV30 to TRBJ1-2; 7 bases are shared with TRBD1. Per the germline V gene, CDR1 is GTSNPN and CDR2 is SVGIG (reference sequence). This CDR3 contains 13 residues. J was trimmed by 8 bases and V by 1 base; bases with no gene match: 7. The CDR3 DNA reads as TGTGCCTGGAGTGCCACCCGGACAGGCGGCTACACCTTC. This sequence encodes CAWSATRTGGYTF.

V gene TRBV28 combines with J gene TRBJ1-2; D not certain. The ends were cut back, 5 bases at V and 5 bases at J, with 9 bases in the middle. Per the germline V gene, CDR1 is MDHEN and CDR2 is SYDVKM. The CDR3 loop spans 12 amino acids. The DNA of the CDR3 is TGTGCCAGCAGTACGGGCCCATATGGCTACACCTTC. It encodes CASSTGPYGYTF.

This clone was seen a few times. The CDR3 loop is CASMGSQNTEAFF. The CDR3 coding sequence is TGTGCCAGCATGGGATCCCAGAACACTGAAGCTTTCTTT. This chain links TRBV3-1 (or the pseudogene TRBV3-2) with TRBJ1-1; the D is unclear. The CDR3 spans 13 residues. The V gene's germline CDR1 is LGHDT and CDR2 YNNKEL (reference sequence). Trimming stripped 7 bases from V and 1 base from J, with 10 bases between.

The chain has TRBV10-2 and TRBJ1-2; D is unresolved. V lost 3 bases and J lost 3, with 5 bases in between. From germline, CDR1 is WSHSY and CDR2 SAAADI. This CDR3 is 12 amino acids long. The CDR3 region has the DNA TGCGCCAGCAGTGATTCGTACTATGGCTACACCTTC. Amino acids: CASSDSYYGYTF.

This chain links TRBV30 with TRBJ1-6; 8 positions agree with TRBD1. This CDR3 is 15 amino acids long. Germline assignment: CDR1 GTSNPN and CDR2 SVGIG (reference sequence). The V segment lost 1 base and the J segment 11 bases; nucleotides outside the gene matches: 10. The DNA of the CDR3 is TGTGCCTGGAGTGACCGGACAGGGAGATCAGCACCCCTCCACTTT. Its protein product is CAWSDRTGRSAPLHF.

The gene calls are TRBV4-1 and TRBJ1-2; possible D gene TRBD1, 5 bases. This CDR3 comprises 15 residues. With 4 bases removed from V and 2 bases from J, the gap between germline ends came to 14 bases. CDR1 and CDR2 from the germline V gene are MGHRA and YSYEKL. In DNA form, the CDR3 reads TGCGCCAGCAGCCTACGGGGGACGGACAACTATGGCTACACCTTC. This translates into CASSLRGTDNYGYTF.

The chain links TRBV2 to TRBJ1-5; D is unclear. CDR3 size: 13 residues. Germline lookup yields CDR1 SNHLY and CDR2 FYNNEI. V lost 5 bases, J lost 0 bases, and 5 bases lay in between. The CDR3 here is CASSLISNQPQHF. In DNA form, the CDR3 reads TGTGCCAGCAGTCTAATTAGCAATCAGCCCCAGCATTTT. Filled out from reference TRBV2 and TRBJ1-5, the complete variable domain reads EPEVTQTPSHQVTQMGQEVILRCVPISNHLYFYWYRQILGQKVEFLVSFYNNEISEKSEIFDDQFSVERPDGSNFTLKIRSTKLEDSAMYFCASSLISNQPQHFGDGTRLSIL.

This chain joins TRBV18 and TRBJ2-5; 10 positions agree with TRBD2. This CDR3 is built from 14 residues. Germline V gene lookup returns CDR1 KGHSH and CDR2 LQKENI. V lost 7 bases to trimming and J lost 5 bases; unmatched junction nucleotides: 7. CDR3 in DNA: TGTGCCAGCTTACGGACTAGCGGAAGGGAGACCCAGTACTTC. This translates into CASLRTSGRETQYF.

The chain joins TRBV28 to TRBJ1-1; the match to TRBD1 covers 8 bases. The germline V gene has CDR1 MDHEN and CDR2 SYDVKM. V dropped 5 bases and J dropped 3; count of bases not matched to a gene: 11. This CDR3 spans 16 amino acids. The CDR3 DNA sequence: TGTGCCAGCAGTAAGACATCGGACAGGGCCCACACTGAAGCTTTCTTT. It is translated as CASSKTSDRAHTEAFF.

This clone was found a few times. This chain links TRBV3-1 (or the pseudogene TRBV3-2) with TRBJ2-1; 11 bases fit TRBD2. This CDR3 spans 13 amino acids. Germline V gene sequence: CDR1 LGHDT, CDR2 YNNKEL (reference sequence). After removal of 3 bases from V and 10 bases from J, the junction contained 2 bases not matched to a gene. CDR3 residues: CASSHGTSGEQFF. CDR3 coding DNA: TGTGCCAGCAGCCACGGGACTAGCGGAGAGCAGTTCTTC.

The V call is TRBV27, the J call TRBJ1-1; no firm D call. Trimming took 2 bases from V and 1 from J, leaving 5 bases between them. Germline V lookup: CDR1 MNHEY, CDR2 SMNVEV (reference sequence). CDR3 length: 13 residues. This chain's CDR3 is CASSLTANTEAFF. CDR3 nucleotides: TGTGCCAGCAGTTTAACTGCGAACACTGAAGCTTTCTTT.

The J gene is TRBJ1-1, the V gene TRBV2; D remains ambiguous. V lost 1 base, J lost 2 bases, and 5 bases lay in between. The CDR3 spans 13 residues. Germline V gene data show CDR1 as SNHLY and CDR2 as FYNNEI. CDR3 in amino acids: CASSEGYNTEAFF. CDR3 DNA sequence: TGTGCCAGCAGTGAAGGGTATAACACTGAAGCTTTCTTT.

The rearrangement joins TRBV9 to TRBJ2-3, with 9 bases fitting TRBD2. The CDR3 is 14 amino acids. Germline V CDR1 and CDR2: SGDLS, YYNGEE. V gave up 1 base and J gave up 5 bases; unmatched junction bases: 2. The CDR3 loop reads CASSVQAGGDTQYF. The CDR3 nucleotides read TGTGCCAGCAGCGTACAAGCGGGGGGAGATACGCAGTATTTT. Full variable domain (missing parts from reference TRBV9 and TRBJ2-3): DSGVTQTPKHLITATGQRVTLRCSPRSGDLSVYWYQQSLDQGLQFLIQYYNGEERAKGNILERFSAQQFPDLHSELNLSSLELGDSALYFCASSVQAGGDTQYFGPGTRLTVL.

The CDR3 DNA reads as TGTGCCTGGGGGGCCGGCAACTATGGCTACACCTTC. The encoded protein is CAWGAGNYGYTF. This rearrangement joins TRBV30 to TRBJ1-2, with a weak D call TRBD1 (5 bases). This CDR3 has 12 residues. Germline V gene sequence: CDR1 GTSNPN, CDR2 SVGIG (reference sequence). Trimming took off 5 bases at V and 2 bases at J, with 9 bases between the two ends. Based on the CDR3 plus reference TRBV30 and TRBJ1-2, the full variable domain is SQTIHQWPATLVQPVGSPLSLECTVEGTSNPNLYWYRQAAGRGLQLLFYSVGIGQISSEVPQNLSASRPQDRQFILSSKKLLLSDSGFYLCAWGAGNYGYTFGSGTRLTVV.

In this sample, this clone turned up once. V and J are TRBV2 and TRBJ1-1; maybe TRBD1 (5 bases). The V and J ends lost 4 bases and 4 bases respectively, with 16 bases between them. Germline assignment: CDR1 SNHLY and CDR2 FYNNEI. The CDR3 is 15 residues long. The DNA for the CDR3 is TGTGCCAGCAGTGGATACCTGGGACGGGGCACTGAAGCTTTCTTT. Amino acids: CASSGYLGRGTEAFF.

V usage is TRBV27 and J usage is TRBJ1-5, with TRBD1 matching 7 bases. Germline loops: CDR1 MNHEY, CDR2 SMNVEV (reference sequence). V dropped 4 bases and J dropped 4; count of bases not matched to a gene: 7. CDR3 length: 15 residues. CDR3: CASSSFGQVNQPQHF. The CDR3 nucleotides are TGTGCCAGCAGTTCCTTCGGACAGGTAAATCAGCCCCAGCATTTT.

V is TRBV19 and J is TRBJ1-1; 8 bases align to TRBD1. Germline V lookup: CDR1 LNHDA, CDR2 SQIVND (reference sequence). The V and J ends lost 7 bases and 0 bases, in that order; junction bases with no gene match: 7. The CDR3 extends over 15 amino acids. The CDR3 coding sequence is TGTGCCAGTACCCTGGGACAGGTTCTGAACACTGAAGCTTTCTTT. As protein: CASTLGQVLNTEAFF.

The chain combines TRBV2 with TRBJ2-4; D is unresolved. V was cut by 2 bases and J by 0 bases, with 14 bases left in between. Germline-derived CDR1 and CDR2 are SNHLY and FYNNEI. The CDR3 totals 17 residues. The CDR3 nucleotides read TGTGCCAGCAGTGAACTATATGCTGGAGTAGCCAAAAACATTCAGTACTTC. Protein sequence: CASSELYAGVAKNIQYF.